These 30 T cell receptor beta chains were sequenced from one sample in a study of spatial heterogeneity in lung cancer. TCRdb recomputed calls from the 5' RACE reads with MiXCR, one row per CDR3 protein. The sample consists of tens of thousands of distinct CDR3 sequences, roughly 9.5% of them appearing once. The time point denotes: sample taken at primary tumor resection. Tumor, nontumor lung or frozen PBMC supplied whole RNA that was sequenced unsorted. The sequences come from PBMCs, collected at surgery. The source is a male donor with early-stage non-small cell lung cancer.

The genes are TRBV12-3 or TRBV12-4 and TRBJ1-1; D ambiguous. Trimming took off 7 bases at V and 4 bases at J, with 13 bases between the two ends. The CDR3 spans 13 residues. Here the CDR3 DNA reads TGTGCCAGCATTCCCCTCTGGGGCACTGAAGCTTTCTTT. Translating gives CASIPLWGTEAFF.

The gene calls are TRBV7-3 and TRBJ2-3, with TRBD2 matching 11 bases. Losses at the gene ends were 5 bases for V and 0 bases for J; bases not matched to a gene: 13. The CDR3 sequence is 19 residues long. Germline V gene lookup returns CDR1 SGHTA and CDR2 FQGTGA. CDR3 coding DNA: TGTGCCAGCAGCCCAAAGCCCCCTCGACTAGCGGGGAGCACAGATACGCAGTATTTT. It codes for CASSPKPPRLAGSTDTQYF.

The sample holds many counts of this clonotype. The gene calls are TRBV7-3 and TRBJ2-1, with D tentatively TRBD2 (6 bases). This CDR3 is 13 amino acids long. The V and J ends lost 2 bases and 6 bases respectively, with 8 bases between them. CDR1 SGHTA and CDR2 FQGTGA come from the germline V gene. CDR3 protein: CASSLGRSNEQFF. Written as DNA, the CDR3 is TGTGCCAGCAGCTTAGGGAGGTCCAATGAGCAGTTCTTC.

This chain links TRBV28 with TRBJ1-4, with a possible D match to TRBD1 (5 bases). CDR3 length: 12 residues. The germline gives CDR1 MDHEN, CDR2 SYDVKM. This CDR3 reads CATRDQNEKLFF. In nucleotides, the CDR3 is TGTGCGACCCGGGACCAGAATGAAAAACTGTTTTTT.

The chain recombines TRBV5-1 with TRBJ2-3, with D possibly being TRBD1 or TRBD2 (5 bases each). From germline, CDR1 is SGHRS and CDR2 YFSETQ. This CDR3 contains 14 residues. The V gene lost 2 bases and the J gene lost 8 bases, with 15 bases spanning the gap. CDR3 in DNA: TGCGCCAGCAGCTTACAGGAGGCCACTTCTACGCAGTATTTT. Residues: CASSLQEATSTQYF.

This clonotype has more than one count but fewer than ten. The chain carries TRBV28 and TRBJ2-3, with no clear D. The V gene's germline CDR1 is MDHEN and CDR2 SYDVKM. V dropped 2 bases and J dropped 6 bases, with 6 bases sitting between them. The CDR3 totals 12 residues. CDR3 coding DNA: TGTGCCAGCAGTTTAGAGTGGGATACGCAGTATTTT. It codes for CASSLEWDTQYF.

This clonotype was counted at least ten times. The chain uses TRBV10-2 and TRBJ2-3, with 8 bases identical to TRBD1. V shed 3 bases, J shed 6 bases, and the junction held 8 bases outside the gene matches. The CDR3 sequence is 15 residues long. Germline-derived CDR1 and CDR2 are WSHSY and SAAADI. DNA for the CDR3: TGCGCCAGCAGTGATAGGACAGGGTTCTCGGATACGCAGTATTTT. Translated: CASSDRTGFSDTQYF.

This clonotype has a count of ten or more. The CDR3 DNA is TGTGCCAGCAGTGTCATGGGGACAGTAGATAATCAGCCCCAGCATTTT. This translates into CASSVMGTVDNQPQHF. The rearrangement joins TRBV21-1 to TRBJ1-5; TRBD1 reflects the table's D call only, with no check against the DNA. TRBV21-1 is noted as a pseudogene. The CDR3 covers 16 residues.

This clonotype was observed at least ten times. J is TRBJ2-7 and V is TRBV29-1; possibly TRBD2 for D (5 bases). The CDR3 is 11 residues long. The germline V gene encodes CDR1 SQVTM and CDR2 ANQGSEA. Trimming removed 5 bases from V and 5 bases from J, with 10 bases in between. In DNA form, the CDR3 reads TGCAGCGTTAATAGCGAAGACGAGCAGTACTTC. It yields the protein CSVNSEDEQYF.

In its sample, this clonotype was seen a few times. The chain is built from TRBV10-3 and TRBJ2-5; tentatively, D is TRBD2 (7 bases). V dropped 3 bases and J dropped 5 bases, with 13 bases sitting between them. CDR1 ENHRY and CDR2 SYGVKD come from the germline V gene. The CDR3 consists of 14 residues. CDR3 region: CAISDGGAAETQYF. The CDR3 bases are TGTGCCATCAGTGATGGGGGGGCAGCGGAGACCCAGTACTTC.

The chain employs TRBV7-3 and TRBJ1-2, with D maybe TRBD1 (6 bases). The CDR3 has 13 amino acids. The V end lost 6 bases, the J end lost 4 bases, and 12 bases lay between the germline ends. CDR1 is SGHTA and CDR2 is FQGTGA in the germline V gene. The CDR3 loop is CASSPGTTYGYTF. The DNA for the CDR3 is TGTGCCAGCAGTCCCGGGACAACCTATGGCTACACCTTC. The full variable domain, its missing parts supplied by reference TRBV7-3 and TRBJ1-2, is GAGVSQTPSNKVTEKGKYVELRCDPISGHTALYWYRQSLGQGPEFLIYFQGTGAADDSGLPNDRFFAVRPEGSVSTLKIQRTERGDSAVYLCASSPGTTYGYTFGSGTRLTVV.

The chain is built from TRBV25-1 and TRBJ2-7, with D unclear. This CDR3 is built from 11 residues. Germline V gene lookup returns CDR1 MGHDK and CDR2 SYGVNS. With 4 bases removed from V and 9 bases from J, the gap between germline ends came to 10 bases. The DNA of the CDR3 is TGTGCCAGCAGTGGGGTGGTCGGGCAGTACTTC. Protein: CASSGVVGQYF.

CDR3 coding DNA: TGCAGCGTCCAAGGGGCTAGCGGGGCCACAGATACGCAGTATTTT. This encodes CSVQGASGATDTQYF. The chain combines TRBV29-1 with TRBJ2-3; 9 bases agree with TRBD2. In germline, CDR1 is SQVTM, CDR2 ANQGSEA. Trimming cost V 6 bases and J 2 bases; bases outside gene matches: 9. The length of the CDR3 is 15 residues.

V gene TRBV6-6 combines with J gene TRBJ2-7; 9 positions match TRBD2. The length of the CDR3 is 15 residues. Per germline, CDR1 MNHNY and CDR2 SVGAGI (reference sequence). Trimming at V came to 5 bases and at J to 0 bases, leaving 5 bases not matched to a gene. In nucleotides, the CDR3 is TGTGCCAGCAGTCTTAGCGGGGGAAGCTCCTACGAGCAGTACTTC. It is translated as CASSLSGGSSYEQYF.

This clonotype turned up a few times. V usage is TRBV11-2 and J usage is TRBJ1-4; D is ambiguous. Germline V CDR1 and CDR2: SGHAT, FQNNGV. V lost 3 bases and J lost 4, with 9 bases in between. The CDR3 has 14 residues. The CDR3 reads CASSLGYRNEKLFF. The CDR3 DNA sequence: TGTGCCAGCAGCTTGGGCTATCGTAATGAAAAACTGTTTTTT.

On this clonotype itself: This may come from a read error, since a much larger clone is one base off. J is TRBJ2-3 and V is TRBV6-6; weak D call: TRBD1 (6 bases). CDR3 length: 15 residues. Germline V CDR1 and CDR2: MNHNY, SVGAGI (reference sequence). The CDR3 region has the DNA TGTGCCAGCACCCGCCGGACAGCTTCCCCAGATGCGCAGTATTTT. It is translated as CASTRRTASPDAQYF.

Many counts were recorded for this clonotype. The chain has TRBV10-2 and TRBJ1-4, with unresolved D. Deletions cut 5 bases from V and 7 bases from J, with 14 bases between. The germline V gene has CDR1 WSHSY and CDR2 SAAADI. There are 14 residues in the CDR3. CDR3 nucleotide sequence: TGCGCCAGCAGTTTTACCCATAGTGGTGAAAAACTGTTTTTT. Its protein product is CASSFTHSGEKLFF.

This clonotype has just a few counts. In nucleotides, the CDR3 is TGTGCCACCAGTGATTCGGGAGGGAGGGGTTACAATGAGCAGTTCTTC. The encoded protein is CATSDSGGRGYNEQFF. The chain uses TRBV24-1 and TRBJ2-1; TRBD2 matches at 8 bases. The CDR3 is made up of 16 amino acids. J lost 4 bases, V lost 2 bases, and 6 bases had no gene match. The germline V gene encodes CDR1 KGHDR and CDR2 SFDVKD.

At least ten counts were recorded for this clonotype. The J gene is TRBJ2-3, the V gene TRBV20-1; 13 bases are a match to TRBD2. This CDR3 is built from 14 residues. V trimming: 1 base; J trimming: 8 bases; junction bases outside the gene matches: 3. Germline CDR1 DFQATT, CDR2 SNEGSKA (reference sequence). The CDR3 nucleotides are TGCAGTGCTAGAGTGGGACTAGCGGGAACTACGCAGTATTTT. It codes for CSARVGLAGTTQYF.

This clonotype was detected a few times. V usage is TRBV6-2 or TRBV6-3 and J usage is TRBJ2-7; the D gene is possibly TRBD1 (6 bases). This CDR3 region has 15 residues. From germline, CDR1 is MNHEY and CDR2 SVGEGT. Trimming removed 6 bases from V and 6 bases from J, with 21 bases in between. The CDR3 coding sequence is TGTGCCAGCAGCCCTCACAGGACAGAAACGCGCGAGCAGTACTTC. Translated: CASSPHRTETREQYF.

This clonotype was detected many times. J is TRBJ1-1 and V is TRBV24-1, with D unclear. V dropped 2 bases and J dropped 4 bases, with 4 bases sitting between them. Germline CDR1 KGHDR, CDR2 SFDVKD. The CDR3 loop spans 12 amino acids. CDR3 in DNA: TGTGCCACCAGTGATTATGGCACTGAAGCTTTCTTT. This translates into CATSDYGTEAFF.

This clonotype has at least ten counts. The chain is built from TRBV5-1 and TRBJ2-7, with D possibly being TRBD1 or TRBD2 (5 bases each). The CDR3 is 12 amino acids. V shed 8 bases and J shed 3 bases, with 12 bases lying between them. CDR1 SGHRS and CDR2 YFSETQ come from the germline V gene. The CDR3 sequence is CASRDGFYEQYF. The DNA of the CDR3 is TGCGCCAGTCGGGACGGATTCTACGAGCAGTACTTC.

This chain joins TRBV12-2 and TRBJ1-2; the D call in the table, TRBD1, was not verified against the DNA. TRBV12-2 is tagged as a pseudogene. This CDR3 has 17 amino acids. CDR3 loop: CASRPDPTGASNYGYTF. In nucleotides, the CDR3 is TGTGCAAGTCGCCCCGATCCAACAGGGGCCAGCAACTATGGCTACACCTTC.

Only a few counts were recorded for this clonotype. The chain links TRBV20-1 to TRBJ1-1, with a weak D call TRBD1 (5 bases). V lost 5 bases to trimming and J lost 3 bases, with 7 bases between them. There are 11 residues in the CDR3. Germline assignment: CDR1 DFQATT and CDR2 SNEGSKA (reference sequence). The CDR3 DNA follows: TGCAGTGCTTTAGGGGACACTGAAGCTTTCTTT. This encodes CSALGDTEAFF.

The chain has TRBV19 and TRBJ2-1; D might be TRBD1 (6 bases). Germline values: CDR1 LNHDA, CDR2 SQIVND (reference sequence). The CDR3 spans 13 residues. The V end was cut by 10 bases, the J end by 1 base, with 11 bases between. The CDR3 spells CATIDRSYNEQFF. As DNA, the CDR3 is TGTGCCACTATAGACAGGTCCTACAATGAGCAGTTCTTC.

This clonotype has only a few counts. The chain carries TRBV19 and TRBJ2-7; TRBD2 agrees at 7 bases. Trimming cost V 7 bases and J 0 bases; bases outside gene matches: 12. The length of the CDR3 is 16 residues. Germline V gene lookup returns CDR1 LNHDA and CDR2 SQIVND (reference sequence). CDR3 region: CASILSGEGSSYEQYF. The DNA for the CDR3 is TGTGCCAGTATCCTATCGGGGGAGGGCAGCTCCTACGAGCAGTACTTC.

In its sample, this clonotype was seen many times. J is TRBJ2-3 and V is TRBV10-3; D is tentatively TRBD1 or TRBD2 (5 bases each). The V and J ends lost 7 bases and 2 bases respectively, with 10 bases between them. Per the germline V gene, CDR1 is ENHRY and CDR2 is SYGVKD. The CDR3 loop spans 13 amino acids. In nucleotides, the CDR3 is TGTGCCATCAACCCGGGGCTCACAGATACGCAGTATTTT. Amino acids: CAINPGLTDTQYF.

The chain recombines TRBV10-3 with TRBJ2-7; TRBD2 is a possible D gene (5 bases). There are 14 residues in the CDR3. V lost 0 bases to trimming and J lost 0 bases, with 6 bases between them. The germline V gene has CDR1 ENHRY and CDR2 SYGVKD. Written as DNA, the CDR3 is TGTGCCATCAGTGAGTCTGAGGGCTCCTACGAGCAGTACTTC. It specifies CAISESEGSYEQYF.

This clonotype was counted ten times or more. This chain joins TRBV4-2 and TRBJ2-3, with 12 bases that match TRBD1. This CDR3 has 16 amino acids. Looked up from germline, CDR1 is LGHNA and CDR2 is YNFKEQ. With 3 bases clipped from V and 5 bases from J, the junction kept 6 bases outside the gene matches. The CDR3 region is CASSQGDRGREDTQYF. The CDR3 DNA reads TGTGCCAGCAGCCAGGGGGACAGGGGGCGAGAAGATACGCAGTATTTT.

Concerning this clonotype: Since a much larger clone is just one base distant, this may be a read error. The chain uses TRBV5-4 and TRBJ2-2; maybe TRBD2 (6 bases). The CDR3 contains 15 residues. Germline CDR1 reads SGHNT; CDR2 reads YYREEE (reference sequence). CDR3 in DNA: TGTGCCAGCAGCACGGGACTCCAGAACACCAGGGAGCTGTTTTTT. This codes for CASSTGLQNTRELFF.